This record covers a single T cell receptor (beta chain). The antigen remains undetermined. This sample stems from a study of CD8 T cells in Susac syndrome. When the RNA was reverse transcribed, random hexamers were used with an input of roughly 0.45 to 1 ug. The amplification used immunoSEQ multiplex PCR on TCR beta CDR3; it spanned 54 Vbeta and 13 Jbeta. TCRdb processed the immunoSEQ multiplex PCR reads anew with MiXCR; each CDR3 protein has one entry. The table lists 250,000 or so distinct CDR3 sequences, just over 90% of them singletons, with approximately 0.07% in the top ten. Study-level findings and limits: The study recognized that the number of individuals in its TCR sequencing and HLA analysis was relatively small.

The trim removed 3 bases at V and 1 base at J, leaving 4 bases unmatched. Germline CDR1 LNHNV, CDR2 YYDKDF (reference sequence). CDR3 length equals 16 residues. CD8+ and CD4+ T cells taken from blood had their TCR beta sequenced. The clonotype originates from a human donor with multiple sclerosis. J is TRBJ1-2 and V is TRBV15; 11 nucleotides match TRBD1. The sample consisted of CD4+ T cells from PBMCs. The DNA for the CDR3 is TGTGCCACCAGCAGGGGAGGGACAGGGGGTAACTATGGCTACACCTTC. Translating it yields CATSRGGTGGNYGYTF. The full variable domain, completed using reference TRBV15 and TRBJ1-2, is DAMVIQNPRYQVTQFGKPVTLSCSQTLNHNVMYWYQQKSSQAPKLLFHYYDKDFNNEADTPDNFQSRRPNTSFCFLDIRSPGLGDTAMYLCATSRGGTGGNYGYTFGSGTRLTVV.